A single sample is the source of the 2 T cell receptor beta chains below, sequenced in a study of beta chain features in type 1 diabetes (dated by TCRdb to the late 2010s). Overall results and qualifications from the work: In all four CD4+ subsets, TCRB CDR3 length was moderately but significantly shorter in type 1 diabetes patients.

Antigen specificity for these receptors is unknown. Library preparation employed the immunoSEQ multiplex PCR assay. The entire isolated RNA was reverse transcribed using the High Capacity cDNA Reverse Transcription Kit, and thus expressed TCRB transcripts were sequenced. The table comes from immuneACCESS by way of TCRdb, which keeps in-frame sequences with V and J called. Part of the clones is missing from these tables; in studies checked, under half for an unresolved V gene and the rest for unknown reasons. The table for this sample lists some 660,000 clones; more than 12% of them were counted only once. The leading ten clones occupy approximately 0.043% of the sample. The sample was naive CD4+ T cells from blood. What this sample's cell subset or site label stands for: true naive CD4+ T cells. Receptors were obtained from a man aged 18 to 29 with type 1 diabetes.

A few counts support this clone. The chain combines TRBV15 with TRBJ2-2, with unresolved D. Germline values: CDR1 LNHNV, CDR2 YYDKDF (reference sequence). V lost 3 bases to trimming and J lost 1 base, with 12 bases between them. The CDR3 is 16 residues long. CDR3 protein: CATSRDYLVNTGELFF. The CDR3, as DNA: TGTGCCACCAGCAGGGATTATCTAGTGAACACCGGGGAGCTGTTTTTT.

CDR3 bases: TGTGCCAGTAGTGAACAGGGCGGCACTGAAGCTTTCTTT. Its protein is CASSEQGGTEAFF. The chain joins TRBV19 to TRBJ1-1, with a weak D call TRBD1 (6 bases). CDR1 is LNHDA and CDR2 is SQIVND in the germline V gene (reference sequence). V lost 5 bases and J 4 bases, leaving 11 bases between the germline ends. This CDR3 region has 13 residues.